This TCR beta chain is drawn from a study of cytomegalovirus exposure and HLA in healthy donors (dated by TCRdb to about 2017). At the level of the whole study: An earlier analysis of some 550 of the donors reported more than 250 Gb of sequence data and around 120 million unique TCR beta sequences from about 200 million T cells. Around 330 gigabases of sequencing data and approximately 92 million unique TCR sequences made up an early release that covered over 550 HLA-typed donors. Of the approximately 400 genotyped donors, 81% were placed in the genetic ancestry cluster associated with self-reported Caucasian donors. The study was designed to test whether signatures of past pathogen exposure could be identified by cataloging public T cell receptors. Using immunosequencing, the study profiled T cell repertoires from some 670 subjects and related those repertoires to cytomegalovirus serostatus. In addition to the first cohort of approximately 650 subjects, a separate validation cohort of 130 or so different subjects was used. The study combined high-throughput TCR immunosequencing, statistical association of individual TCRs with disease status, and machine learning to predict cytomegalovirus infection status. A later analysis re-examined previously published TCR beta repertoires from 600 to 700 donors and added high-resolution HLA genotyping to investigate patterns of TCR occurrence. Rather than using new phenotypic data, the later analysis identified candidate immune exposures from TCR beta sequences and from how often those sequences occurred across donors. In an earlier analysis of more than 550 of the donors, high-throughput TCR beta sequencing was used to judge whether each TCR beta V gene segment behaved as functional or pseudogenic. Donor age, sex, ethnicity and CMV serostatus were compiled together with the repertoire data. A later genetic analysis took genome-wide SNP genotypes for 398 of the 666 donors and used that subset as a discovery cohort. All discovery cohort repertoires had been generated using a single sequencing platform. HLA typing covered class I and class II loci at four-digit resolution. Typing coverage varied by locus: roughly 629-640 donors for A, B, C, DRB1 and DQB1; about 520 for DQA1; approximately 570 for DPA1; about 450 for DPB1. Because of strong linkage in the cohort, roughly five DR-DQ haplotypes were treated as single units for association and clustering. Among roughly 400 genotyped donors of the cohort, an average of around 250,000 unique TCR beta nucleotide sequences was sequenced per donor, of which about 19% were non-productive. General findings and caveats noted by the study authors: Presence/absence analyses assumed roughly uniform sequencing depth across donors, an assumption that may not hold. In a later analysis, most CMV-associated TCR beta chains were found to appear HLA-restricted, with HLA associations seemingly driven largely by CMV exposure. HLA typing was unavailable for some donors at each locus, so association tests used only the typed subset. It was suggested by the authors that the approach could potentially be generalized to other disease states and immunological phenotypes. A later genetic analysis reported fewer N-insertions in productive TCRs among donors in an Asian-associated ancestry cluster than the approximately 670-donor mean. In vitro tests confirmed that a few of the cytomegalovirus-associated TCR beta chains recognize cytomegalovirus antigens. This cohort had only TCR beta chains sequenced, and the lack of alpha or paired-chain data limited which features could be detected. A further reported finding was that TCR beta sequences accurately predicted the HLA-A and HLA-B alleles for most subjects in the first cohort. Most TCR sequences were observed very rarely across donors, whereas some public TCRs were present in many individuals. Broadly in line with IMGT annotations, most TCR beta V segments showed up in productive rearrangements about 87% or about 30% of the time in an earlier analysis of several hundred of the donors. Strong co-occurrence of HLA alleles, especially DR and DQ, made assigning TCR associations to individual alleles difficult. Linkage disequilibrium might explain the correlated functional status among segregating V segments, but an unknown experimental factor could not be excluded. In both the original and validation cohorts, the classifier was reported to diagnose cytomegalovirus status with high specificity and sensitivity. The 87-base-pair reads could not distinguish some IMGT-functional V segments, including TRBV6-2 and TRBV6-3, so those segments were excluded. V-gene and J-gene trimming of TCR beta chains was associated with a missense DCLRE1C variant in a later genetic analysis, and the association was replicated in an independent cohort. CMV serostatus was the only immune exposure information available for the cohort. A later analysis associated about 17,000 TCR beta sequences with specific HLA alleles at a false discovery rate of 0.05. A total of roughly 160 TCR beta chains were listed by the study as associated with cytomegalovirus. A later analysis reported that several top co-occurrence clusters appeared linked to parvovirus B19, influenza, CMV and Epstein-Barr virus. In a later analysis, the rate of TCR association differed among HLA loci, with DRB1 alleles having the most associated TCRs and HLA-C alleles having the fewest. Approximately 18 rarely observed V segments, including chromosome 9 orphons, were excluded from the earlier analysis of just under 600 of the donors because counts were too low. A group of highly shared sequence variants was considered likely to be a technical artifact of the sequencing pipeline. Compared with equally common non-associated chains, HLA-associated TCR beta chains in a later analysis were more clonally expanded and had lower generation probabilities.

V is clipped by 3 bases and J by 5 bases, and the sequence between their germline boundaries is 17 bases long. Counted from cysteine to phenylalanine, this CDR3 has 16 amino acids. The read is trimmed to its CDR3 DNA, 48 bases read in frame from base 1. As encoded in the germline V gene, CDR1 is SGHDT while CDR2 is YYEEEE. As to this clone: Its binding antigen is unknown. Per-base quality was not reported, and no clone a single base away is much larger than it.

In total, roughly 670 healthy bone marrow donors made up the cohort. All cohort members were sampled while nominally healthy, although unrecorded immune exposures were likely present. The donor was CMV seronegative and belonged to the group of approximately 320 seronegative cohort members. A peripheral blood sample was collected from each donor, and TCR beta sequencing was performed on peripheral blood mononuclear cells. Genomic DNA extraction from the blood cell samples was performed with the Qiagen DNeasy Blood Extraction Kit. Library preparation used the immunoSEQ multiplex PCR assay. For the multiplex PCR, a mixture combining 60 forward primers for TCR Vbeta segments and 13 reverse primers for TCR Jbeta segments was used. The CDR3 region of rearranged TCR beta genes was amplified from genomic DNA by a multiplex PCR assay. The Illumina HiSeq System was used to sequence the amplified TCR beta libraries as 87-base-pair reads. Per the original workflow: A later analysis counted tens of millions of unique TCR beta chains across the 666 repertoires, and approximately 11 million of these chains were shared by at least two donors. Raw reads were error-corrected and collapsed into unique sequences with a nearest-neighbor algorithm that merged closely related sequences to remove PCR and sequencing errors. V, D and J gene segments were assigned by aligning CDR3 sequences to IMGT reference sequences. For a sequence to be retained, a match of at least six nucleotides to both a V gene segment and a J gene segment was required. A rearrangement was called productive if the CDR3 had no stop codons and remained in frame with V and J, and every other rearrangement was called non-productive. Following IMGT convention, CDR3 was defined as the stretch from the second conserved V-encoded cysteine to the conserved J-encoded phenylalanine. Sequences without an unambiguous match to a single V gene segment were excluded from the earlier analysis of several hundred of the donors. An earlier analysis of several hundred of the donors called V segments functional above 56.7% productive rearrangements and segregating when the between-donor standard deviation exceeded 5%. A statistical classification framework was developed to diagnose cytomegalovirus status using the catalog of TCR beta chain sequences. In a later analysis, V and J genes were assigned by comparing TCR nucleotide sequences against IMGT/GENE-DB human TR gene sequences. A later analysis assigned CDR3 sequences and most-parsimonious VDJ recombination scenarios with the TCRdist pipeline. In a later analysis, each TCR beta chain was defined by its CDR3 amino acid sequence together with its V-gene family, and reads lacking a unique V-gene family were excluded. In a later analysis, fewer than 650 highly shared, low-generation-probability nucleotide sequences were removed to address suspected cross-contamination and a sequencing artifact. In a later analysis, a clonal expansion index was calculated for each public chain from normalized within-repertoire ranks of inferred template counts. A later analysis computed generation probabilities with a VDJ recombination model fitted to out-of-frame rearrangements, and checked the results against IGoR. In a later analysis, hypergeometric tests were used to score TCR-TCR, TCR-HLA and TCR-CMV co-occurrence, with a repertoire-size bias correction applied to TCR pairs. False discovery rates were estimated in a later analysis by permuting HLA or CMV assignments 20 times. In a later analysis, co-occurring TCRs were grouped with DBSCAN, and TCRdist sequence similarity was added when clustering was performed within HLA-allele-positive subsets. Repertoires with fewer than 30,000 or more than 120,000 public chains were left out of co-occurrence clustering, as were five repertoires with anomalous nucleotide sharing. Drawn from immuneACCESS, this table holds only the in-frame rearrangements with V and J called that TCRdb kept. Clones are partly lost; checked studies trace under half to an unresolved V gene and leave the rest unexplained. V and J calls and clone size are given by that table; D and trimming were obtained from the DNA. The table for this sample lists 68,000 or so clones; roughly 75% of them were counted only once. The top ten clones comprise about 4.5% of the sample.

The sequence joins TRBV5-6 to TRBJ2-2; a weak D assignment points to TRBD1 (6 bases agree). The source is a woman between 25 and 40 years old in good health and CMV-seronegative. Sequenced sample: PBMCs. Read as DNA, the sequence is TGTGCCAGCAGCTCATACGCCGGGACAAAGACCGGGGAGCTGTTTTTT. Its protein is CASSSYAGTKTGELFF.